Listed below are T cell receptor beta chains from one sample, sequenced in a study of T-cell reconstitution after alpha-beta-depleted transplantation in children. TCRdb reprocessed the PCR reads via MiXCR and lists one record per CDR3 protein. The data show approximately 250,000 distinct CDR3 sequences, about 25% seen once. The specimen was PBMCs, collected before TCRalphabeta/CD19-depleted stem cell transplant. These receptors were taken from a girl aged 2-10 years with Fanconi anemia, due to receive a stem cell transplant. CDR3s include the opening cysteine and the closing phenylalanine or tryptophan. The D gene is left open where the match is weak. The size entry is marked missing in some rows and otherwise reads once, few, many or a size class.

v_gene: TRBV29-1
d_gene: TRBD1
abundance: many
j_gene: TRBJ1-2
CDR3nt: TGCAGCGTTGTGGCTCAGGGGGCCCGGGGTAACTATGGCTACACCTTC
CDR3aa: CSVVAQGARGNYGYTF

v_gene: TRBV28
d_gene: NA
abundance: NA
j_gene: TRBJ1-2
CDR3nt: TGTGCCAGCAGTTTTGGAGGGTTCGGGGGCTACACCTTC
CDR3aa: CASSFGGFGGYTF

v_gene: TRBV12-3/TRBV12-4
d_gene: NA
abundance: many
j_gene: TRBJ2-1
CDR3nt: TGTGCCAGCAGTTCCACCGGGACTGGGAATGAGCAGTTCTTC
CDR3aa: CASSSTGTGNEQFF

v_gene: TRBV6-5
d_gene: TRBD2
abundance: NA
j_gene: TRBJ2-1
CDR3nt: TGTGCCAGCAGTTACGGCACTAGCGGGGATGAGCAGTTCTTC
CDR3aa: CASSYGTSGDEQFF

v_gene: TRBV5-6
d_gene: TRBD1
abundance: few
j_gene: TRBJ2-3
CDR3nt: TGTGCCAGCACCCGGACAGGGGGCGCAGATACGCAGTATTTT
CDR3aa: CASTRTGGADTQYF

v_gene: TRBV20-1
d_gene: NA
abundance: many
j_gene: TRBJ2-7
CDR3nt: TGCAGTGCCCCCGACAGATATTCCTCCTACGAGCAGTACTTC
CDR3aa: CSAPDRYSSYEQYF

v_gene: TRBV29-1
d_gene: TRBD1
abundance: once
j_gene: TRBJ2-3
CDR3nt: TGCAGCGCCCTCTTACCGGGACAGGGTTTAGGTACGCAGTATTTT
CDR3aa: CSALLPGQGLGTQYF

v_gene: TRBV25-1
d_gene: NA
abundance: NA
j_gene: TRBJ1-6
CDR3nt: TGTGCCAGCAGTGTTTCGGGGGCGAGGGATTCACCCCTCCACTTT
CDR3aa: CASSVSGARDSPLHF

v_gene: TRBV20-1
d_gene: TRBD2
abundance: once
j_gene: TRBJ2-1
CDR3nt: TGCAGTGCTAGACAACTCGGACTAGCGGGTGACAATGAGCAGTTCTTC
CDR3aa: CSARQLGLAGDNEQFF

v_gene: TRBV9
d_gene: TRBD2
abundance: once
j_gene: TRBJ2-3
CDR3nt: TGTGCCAGCAGCCCCCCGGGTGGGGAGGGGTCAGATACGCAGTATTTT
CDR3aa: CASSPPGGEGSDTQYF

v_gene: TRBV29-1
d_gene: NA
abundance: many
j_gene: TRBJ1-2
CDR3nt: TGCAGCCCCGGATGGGGCTACACCTTC
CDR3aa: CSPGWGYTF

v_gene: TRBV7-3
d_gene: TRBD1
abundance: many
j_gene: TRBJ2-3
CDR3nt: TGTGCCAGCAGCTTAGCGACAGGGCCCACAGATACGCAGTATTTT
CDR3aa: CASSLATGPTDTQYF

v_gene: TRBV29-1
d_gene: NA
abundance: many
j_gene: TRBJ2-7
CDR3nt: TGCAGCGTTGCCCGGGACAACACCTACGAGCAGTACTTC
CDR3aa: CSVARDNTYEQYF

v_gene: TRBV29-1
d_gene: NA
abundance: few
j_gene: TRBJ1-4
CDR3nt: TGCAGCGGCAGGGAGGGTGGCGGAAAACTGTTTTTT
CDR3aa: CSGREGGGKLFF

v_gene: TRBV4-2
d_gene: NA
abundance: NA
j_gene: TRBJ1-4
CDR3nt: TGTGCCAGCAGCCAAACGGCAAACAGGGATGGCAATGAAAAACTGTTTTTT
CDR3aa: CASSQTANRDGNEKLFF

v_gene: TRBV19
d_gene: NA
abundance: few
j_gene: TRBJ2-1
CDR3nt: TGTGCCAGTAGTATCCCAGGTCCCTACAATGAGCAGTTCTTC
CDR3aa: CASSIPGPYNEQFF

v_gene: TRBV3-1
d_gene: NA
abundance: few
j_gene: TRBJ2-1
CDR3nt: TGTGCCAGCAGCCAAGGGGTTGAGCAGTTCTTC
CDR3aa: CASSQGVEQFF

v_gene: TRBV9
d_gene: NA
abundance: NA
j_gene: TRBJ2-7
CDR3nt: TGTGCCAGCAGCGTAGGCAGCCCCGGGTACGAGCAGTACTTC
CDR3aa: CASSVGSPGYEQYF

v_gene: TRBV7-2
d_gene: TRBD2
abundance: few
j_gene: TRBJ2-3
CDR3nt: TGTGCCAGCAGCTTAGTGGTAGCGGGAGAGTCTGGAGATACGCAGTATTTT
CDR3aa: CASSLVVAGESGDTQYF

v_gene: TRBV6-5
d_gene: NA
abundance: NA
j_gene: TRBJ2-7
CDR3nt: TGTGCCAGCAGTTACTTCGGACCTTCAGCTCACGAGCAGTACTTC
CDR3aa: CASSYFGPSAHEQYF

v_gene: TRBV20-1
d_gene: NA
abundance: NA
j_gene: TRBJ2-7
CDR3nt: TGCAGTGCTAGAGATACAGCGACTGCCTCCTACGAGCAGTACTTC
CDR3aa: CSARDTATASYEQYF

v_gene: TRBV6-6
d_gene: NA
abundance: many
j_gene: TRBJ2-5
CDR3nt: TGTGCCACCTCTTGGACCAGGGGAGAGACCCAGTACTTC
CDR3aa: CATSWTRGETQYF

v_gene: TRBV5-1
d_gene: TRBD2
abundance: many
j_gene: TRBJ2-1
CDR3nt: TGCGCCAGCGGGCTAGCGGGCGCTTACAATGAGCAGTTCTTC
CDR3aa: CASGLAGAYNEQFF

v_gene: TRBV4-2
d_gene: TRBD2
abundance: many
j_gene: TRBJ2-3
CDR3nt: TGTGCCAGCAGCCAAGTCCAAGCGGGGGGGCCCACAGATACGCAGTATTTT
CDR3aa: CASSQVQAGGPTDTQYF

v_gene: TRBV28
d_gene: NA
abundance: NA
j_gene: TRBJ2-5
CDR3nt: TGTGCCAGCAGTTTCGATTGGGGGCGGGGGGAGACCCAGTACTTC
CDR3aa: CASSFDWGRGETQYF

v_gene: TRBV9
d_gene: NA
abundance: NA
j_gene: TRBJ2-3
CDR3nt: TGTGCCAGCAGCGTAGAAGTCGTCGGCGGGCGTAGCACAGATACGCAGTATTTT
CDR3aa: CASSVEVVGGRSTDTQYF

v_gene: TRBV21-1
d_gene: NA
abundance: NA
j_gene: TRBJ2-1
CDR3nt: TGTGCCAGCAGCGCCTATTCCCCAAAGACTAGCGGGGACAACAATGAGCAGTTCTTC
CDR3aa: CASSAYSPKTSGDNNEQFF

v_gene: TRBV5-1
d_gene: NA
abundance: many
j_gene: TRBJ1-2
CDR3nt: TGCGCCAGCAGCGTTGGGGATGGCTACACCTTC
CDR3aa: CASSVGDGYTF

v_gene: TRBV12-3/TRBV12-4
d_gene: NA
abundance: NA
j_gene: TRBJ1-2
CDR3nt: TGTGCCAGCAGTTTCGCGGGTGGCTACACCTTC
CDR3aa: CASSFAGGYTF

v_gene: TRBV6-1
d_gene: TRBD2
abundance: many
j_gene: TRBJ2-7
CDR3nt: TGTGCCAGCAGTGAGGCTAGCGGGAGGTACGAGCAGTACTTC
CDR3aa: CASSEASGRYEQYF

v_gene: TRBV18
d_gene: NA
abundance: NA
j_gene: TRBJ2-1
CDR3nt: TGTGCCACCACCAAGGAGGGGGGGCCAAATGAGCAGTTCTTC
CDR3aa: CATTKEGGPNEQFF

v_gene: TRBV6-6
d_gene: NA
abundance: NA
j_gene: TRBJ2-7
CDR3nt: TGTGCCACCGGCCGGGCCTACGAGCAGTACTTC
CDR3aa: CATGRAYEQYF

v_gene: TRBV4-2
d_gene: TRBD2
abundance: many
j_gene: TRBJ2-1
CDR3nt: TGTGCCAGCAGCCAAGATCGTGGTAGCGGGGGCTCTAAGCAGTTCTTC
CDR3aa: CASSQDRGSGGSKQFF

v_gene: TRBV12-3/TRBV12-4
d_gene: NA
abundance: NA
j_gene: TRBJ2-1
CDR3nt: TGTGCCAGCACGCAGTACAATGAGCAGTTCTTC
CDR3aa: CASTQYNEQFF

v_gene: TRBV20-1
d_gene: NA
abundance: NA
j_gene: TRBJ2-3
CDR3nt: TGCAGTGCCAACGACAGGGATACGCAGTATTTT
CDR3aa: CSANDRDTQYF

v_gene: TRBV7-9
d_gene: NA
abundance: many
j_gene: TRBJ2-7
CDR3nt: TGTGCCAGCAGCTTCGACAATTCGCCCTCCTACGAGCAGTACTTC
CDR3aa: CASSFDNSPSYEQYF

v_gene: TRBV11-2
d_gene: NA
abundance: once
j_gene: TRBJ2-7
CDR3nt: TGTGCCAGCAGCTTAGAGCCAGCCAGCTCCTACGAGCAGTACTTC
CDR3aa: CASSLEPASSYEQYF

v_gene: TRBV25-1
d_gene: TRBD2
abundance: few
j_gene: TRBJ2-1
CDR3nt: TGTGCCAGCAGGGCTAGCGGGAGGGCCCCCAATGAGCAGTTCTTC
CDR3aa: CASRASGRAPNEQFF

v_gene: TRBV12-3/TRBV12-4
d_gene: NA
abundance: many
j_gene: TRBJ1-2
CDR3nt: TGTGCCAGCAGTTTAACCAAGTACTATGGCTACACCTTC
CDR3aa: CASSLTKYYGYTF

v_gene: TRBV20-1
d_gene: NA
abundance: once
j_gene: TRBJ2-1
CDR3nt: TGCAGTGCTTTGCCGAGAGGGAGTGGGTCCTACAATGAGCAGTTCTTC
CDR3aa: CSALPRGSGSYNEQFF

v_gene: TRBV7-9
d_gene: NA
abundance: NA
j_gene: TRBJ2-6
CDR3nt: TGTGCCAGCAGCTCCCGGGTCTACAGGGCCGGGGCCAACGTCCTGACTTTC
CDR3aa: CASSSRVYRAGANVLTF

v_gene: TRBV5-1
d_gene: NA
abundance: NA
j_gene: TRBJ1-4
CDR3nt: TGCGCCAGCAAGGGCTTGGATGAAAAACTGTTTTTT
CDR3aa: CASKGLDEKLFF

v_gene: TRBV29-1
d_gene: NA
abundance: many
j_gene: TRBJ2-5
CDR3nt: TGCAGCGTTGGGGGACTGCAAGAGACCCAGTACTTC
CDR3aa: CSVGGLQETQYF

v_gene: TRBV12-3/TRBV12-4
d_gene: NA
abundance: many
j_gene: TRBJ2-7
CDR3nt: TGTGCCAGCAGAAGGGAAGCCGAATCCTACGAGCAGTACTTC
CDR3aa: CASRREAESYEQYF

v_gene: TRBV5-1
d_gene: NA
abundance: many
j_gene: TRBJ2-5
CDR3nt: TGCGCCAGCAGCTTAGGACCAGTAGAAGAGACCCAGTACTTC
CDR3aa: CASSLGPVEETQYF

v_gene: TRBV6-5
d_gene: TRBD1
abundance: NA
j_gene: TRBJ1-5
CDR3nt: TGTGCCAGCAGTTACCCAACCGGACAGGAGCGTTATAGCAATCAGCCCCAGCATTTT
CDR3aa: CASSYPTGQERYSNQPQHF